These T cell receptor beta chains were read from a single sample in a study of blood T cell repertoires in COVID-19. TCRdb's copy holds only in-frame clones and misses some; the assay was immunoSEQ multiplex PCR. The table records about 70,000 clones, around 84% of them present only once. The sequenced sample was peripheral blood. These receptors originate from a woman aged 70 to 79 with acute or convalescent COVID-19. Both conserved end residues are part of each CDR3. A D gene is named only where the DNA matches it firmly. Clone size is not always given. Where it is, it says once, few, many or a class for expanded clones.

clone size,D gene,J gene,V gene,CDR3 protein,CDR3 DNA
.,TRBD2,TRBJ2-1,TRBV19,CASSTSGTSRGEQFF,TGTGCCAGTAGTACATCCGGGACTAGCCGAGGTGAGCAGTTCTTC
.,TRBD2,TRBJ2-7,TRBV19,CASSNSGGIGEQYF,TGTGCCAGTAGTAATAGCGGGGGCATAGGGGAGCAGTACTTC
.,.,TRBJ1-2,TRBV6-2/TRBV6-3,CASSYPTAANYGYTF,TGTGCCAGCAGTTACCCGACAGCCGCTAACTATGGCTACACCTTC
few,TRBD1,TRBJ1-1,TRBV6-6,CASSYSGTEQEAFF,TGTGCCAGCAGTTACTCGGGGACAGAACAAGAAGCTTTCTTT
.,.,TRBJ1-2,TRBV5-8,CASSLGPLYGYTF,TGTGCCAGCAGCTTGGGTCCTCTCTATGGCTACACCTTC
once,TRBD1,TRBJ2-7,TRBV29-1,CSVEVGTAYEQYF,TGCAGCGTTGAAGTAGGGACAGCCTACGAGCAGTACTTC
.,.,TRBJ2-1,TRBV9,CASSVDGITYNEQFF,TGTGCCAGCAGCGTGGACGGGATAACCTACAATGAGCAGTTCTTC
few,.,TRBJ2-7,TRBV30,CAWGKGGSSYEQYF,TGTGCCTGGGGCAAGGGGGGGAGCTCCTACGAGCAGTACTTC
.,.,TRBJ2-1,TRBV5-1,CASSLGGNSYNEQFF,TGCGCCAGCAGCTTAGGCGGGAACTCCTACAATGAGCAGTTCTTC
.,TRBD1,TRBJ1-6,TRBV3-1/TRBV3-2,CASSQAQGINSPLHF,TGTGCCAGCAGCCAAGCACAGGGGATCAATTCACCCCTCCACTTT
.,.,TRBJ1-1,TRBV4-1,CASSQDVGAMNTEAFF,TGCGCCAGCAGCCAAGATGTAGGAGCAATGAACACTGAAGCTTTCTTT
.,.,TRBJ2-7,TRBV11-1,CASSLYPPYEQYF,TGTGCCAGCAGCTTATATCCCCCCTACGAGCAGTACTTC
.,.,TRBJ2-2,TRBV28,CASSFQKGELFF,TGTGCCAGCAGTTTCCAGAAGGGGGAGCTGTTTTTT
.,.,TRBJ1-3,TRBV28,CASSLLSGNTIYF,TGTGCCAGCAGTTTATTGTCGGGAAACACCATATATTTT
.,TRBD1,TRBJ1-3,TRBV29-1,CSVVTGGGNTIYF,TGCAGCGTTGTGACAGGGGGCGGAAACACCATATATTTT
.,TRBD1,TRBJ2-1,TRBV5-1,CASSLGDDRDRGNEQFF,TGCGCCAGCAGCTTGGGTGACGACCGGGACAGGGGTAATGAGCAGTTCTTC
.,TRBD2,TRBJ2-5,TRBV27,CASSTLSGSVSGLGETQYF,TGTGCCAGCAGTACCCTTAGCGGGAGTGTTTCGGGATTGGGAGAGACCCAGTACTTC
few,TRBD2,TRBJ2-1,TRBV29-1,CSVPLLAGGDNEQFF,TGCAGCGTGCCCCTCCTAGCGGGAGGGGACAATGAGCAGTTCTTC
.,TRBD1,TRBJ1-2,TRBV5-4,CASSLAGQGGPYTF,TGTGCCAGCAGCTTGGCCGGACAGGGGGGGCCCTACACCTTC
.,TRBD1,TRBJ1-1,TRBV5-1,CASSPQPGQKNTEAFF,TGCGCCAGCAGCCCCCAACCGGGACAGAAGAACACTGAAGCTTTCTTT
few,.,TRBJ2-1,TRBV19,CASSIAVTNNEQFF,TGTGCCAGTAGTATAGCGGTGACAAACAATGAGCAGTTCTTC
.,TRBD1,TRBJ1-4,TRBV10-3,CASKTGTSTNEKLFF,TGTGCCAGCAAGACAGGGACGTCGACTAATGAAAAACTGTTTTTT
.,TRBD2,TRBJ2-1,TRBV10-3,CAIRKAGGQSNEQFF,TGTGCCATCAGGAAAGCGGGAGGGCAGAGTAATGAGCAGTTCTTC
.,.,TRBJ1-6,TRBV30,CAWASHGGDNSPLHF,TGTGCCTGGGCATCCCACGGGGGAGATAATTCACCCCTCCACTTT
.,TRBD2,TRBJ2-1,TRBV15,CATSPPPGLARVQFF,TGTGCCACCAGCCCGCCCCCGGGACTAGCCAGGGTTCAGTTCTTC
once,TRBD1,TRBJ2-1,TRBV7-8,CASSRGGQANFIEQFF,TGTGCCAGCAGCCGCGGAGGACAGGCGAATTTTATCGAGCAGTTCTTC
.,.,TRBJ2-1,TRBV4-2,CASSQEGSLVGSGSYNEQFF,TGTGCCAGCAGCCAAGAAGGTTCTCTGGTCGGGAGCGGGTCCTACAATGAGCAGTTCTTC
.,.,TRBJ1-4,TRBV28,CASSETGQTTNEKLFF,TGTGCCAGCAGTGAAACCGGACAGACAACTAATGAAAAACTGTTTTTT
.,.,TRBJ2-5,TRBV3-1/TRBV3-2,CASSQAFNRGQETQYF,TGTGCCAGCAGCCAAGCCTTTAATCGGGGGCAAGAGACCCAGTACTTC
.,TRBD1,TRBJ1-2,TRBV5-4,CASSPDQGAGGYTF,TGTGCCAGCAGCCCGGATCAGGGGGCGGGTGGCTACACCTTC
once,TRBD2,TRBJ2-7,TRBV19,CASTDGRPGGKNEQYF,TGTGCCAGTACCGATGGGCGGCCGGGAGGGAAAAACGAGCAGTACTTC
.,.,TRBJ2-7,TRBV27,CASSSIGGSYEQYF,TGTGCCAGCTCCAGTATCGGGGGCTCCTACGAGCAGTACTTC
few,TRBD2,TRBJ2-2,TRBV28,CASSRLAGGLDTGELFF,TGTGCCAGCAGTCGGCTAGCGGGGGGTTTAGATACCGGGGAGCTGTTTTTT
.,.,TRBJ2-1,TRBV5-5,CASSLALYSYNEQFF,TGTGCCAGCAGCTTAGCACTATACTCCTACAATGAGCAGTTCTTC
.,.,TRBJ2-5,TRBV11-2,CASSPGVQETQYF,TGTGCCAGCAGCCCGGGGGTCCAAGAGACCCAGTACTTC
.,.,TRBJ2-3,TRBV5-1,CASTAGGGGLTDTQYF,TGCGCCAGCACCGCCGGAGGGGGGGGATTAACAGATACGCAGTATTTT
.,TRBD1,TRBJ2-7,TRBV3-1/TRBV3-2,CASSQDLGQTYEQYF,TGTGCCAGCAGCCAAGACTTGGGACAGACCTACGAGCAGTACTTC
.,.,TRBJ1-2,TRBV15,CATSTYQGRGGYGYTF,TGTGCCACCAGCACTTACCAAGGGAGGGGGGGCTATGGCTACACCTTC
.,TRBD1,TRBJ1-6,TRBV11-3,CASSRCLRDRYNSPLHF,TGTGCCAGCAGCCGTTGCCTCCGGGACAGGTATAATTCACCCCTCCACTTT
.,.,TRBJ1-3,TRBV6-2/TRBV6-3,CASSLADSGNTIYF,TGTGCCAGCAGCCTCGCGGACAGCGGAAACACCATATATTTT
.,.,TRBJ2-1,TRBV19,CASSVGSNNEQFF,TGTGCCAGTAGTGTAGGGTCTAACAATGAGCAGTTCTTC
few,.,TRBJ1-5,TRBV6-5,CASKPPGNQPQHF,TGTGCCAGCAAACCTCCGGGGAATCAGCCCCAGCATTTT
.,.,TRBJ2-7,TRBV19,CASTSAGLYEQYF,TGTGCCAGTACCTCAGCGGGCCTCTACGAGCAGTACTTC
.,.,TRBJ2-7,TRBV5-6,CASSFPRQVASEQYF,TGTGCCAGCAGCTTCCCGAGACAGGTTGCTAGTGAGCAGTACTTC
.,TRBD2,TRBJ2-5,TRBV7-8,CASSKTSGGAQTQYF,TGTGCCAGCAGCAAGACTAGCGGGGGGGCACAGACCCAGTACTTC
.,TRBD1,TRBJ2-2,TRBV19,CASSIAGRGLTGELFF,TGTGCCAGTAGTATAGCCGGCAGGGGGCTCACCGGGGAGCTGTTTTTT
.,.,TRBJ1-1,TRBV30,CAWSVGWEVGAFF,TGTGCCTGGAGTGTAGGGTGGGAGGTTGGAGCTTTCTTT
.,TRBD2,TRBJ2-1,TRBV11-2,CASSLDLAGPYNEQFF,TGTGCCAGCAGCTTAGACCTAGCGGGCCCCTACAATGAGCAGTTCTTC
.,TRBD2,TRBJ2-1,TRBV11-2,CASRGLAGPYNEQFF,TGTGCCAGCAGGGGACTAGCGGGACCCTACAATGAGCAGTTCTTC
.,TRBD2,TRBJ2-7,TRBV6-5,CASTASGTYEQYF,TGTGCCAGCACTGCTAGCGGAACCTACGAGCAGTACTTC
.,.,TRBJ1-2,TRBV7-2,CASSLSQTDNYGYTF,TGTGCCAGCAGCTTATCCCAGACAGATAACTATGGCTACACCTTC
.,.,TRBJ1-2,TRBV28,CASGWGGKGYTF,TGTGCCAGCGGTTGGGGCGGGAAAGGCTACACCTTC
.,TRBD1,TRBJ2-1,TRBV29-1,CSARDRGLGEQFF,TGCAGCGCCCGGGACAGGGGGCTCGGTGAGCAGTTCTTC